This TCR beta chain was sequenced in a study of cytomegalovirus exposure and HLA in healthy donors. In the PCR, 60 Vbeta and 13 Jbeta primers were used. Original processing methods: A later analysis counted about 80 million unique TCR beta chains, some 12 million shared. Clones were sequenced by immunoSEQ multiplex PCR, and TCRdb holds only the in-frame ones, with some missing. V and J calls and clone size are as listed in that table; D and trimming were resolved from the DNA. Of 180,000 or so clones in the sample, about 69% are singletons; the top ten hold roughly 2.5%. CDR1 is SGHNT, CDR2 YYREEE, per germline (reference sequence). CDR3 length: 14 residues. Trimming stripped 3 bases from V and 8 bases from J, with 17 bases between.

The sequence came from a human donor in good health. The sample consisted of PBMCs. The chain combines TRBV5-4 with TRBJ1-2, with D maybe TRBD1 (6 bases). CDR3 in amino acids: CASSSRDIGFGYTF. CDR3 DNA: TGTGCCAGCAGCTCCCGGGACATTGGCTTCGGCTACACCTTC.